These T cell receptor beta chains were read from a single sample in a study of T-cell memory formation after mild COVID-19. TCRdb re-derived calls from the 5' RACE reads in MiXCR, one entry per CDR3 protein. The data show 300,000 to 350,000 distinct CDR3 sequences, roughly an eighth seen once. The specimen sequenced was PBMCs or a T cell subset sorted from them (not recorded which). The receptor source for this set is a man between 18 and 29 years old who had mild COVID-19 (a few samples of this study predate the infection). Cell type and time point are not known. The CDR3 runs from the conserved cysteine through the conserved F or W. A D gene is named only where the DNA matches it firmly. The size entry is marked missing in some rows and otherwise reads once, few, many or a size class.

>TRBV12-3/TRBV12-4|TRBJ1-6|.|.
CASSLVSLRGSPLHF
TGTGCCAGCAGTTTAGTTTCGCTTAGGGGTTCACCCCTCCACTTT
>TRBV27|TRBJ2-7|few|.
CASSLSAGRYEQYF
TGTGCCAGCAGTTTATCGGCAGGGCGCTACGAGCAGTACTTC
>TRBV12-3/TRBV12-4|TRBJ2-1|.|.
CASLSGTDNNEQFF
TGTGCCTCCTTATCCGGGACGGACAACAATGAGCAGTTCTTC
>TRBV5-6|TRBJ1-1|few|.
CASSFNPRNTEAFF
TGTGCCAGCAGCTTCAACCCAAGAAACACTGAAGCTTTCTTT
>TRBV4-1|TRBJ2-3|.|.
CASSPRFGVVTDTQYF
TGCGCCAGCAGCCCGAGATTCGGGGTGGTCACAGATACGCAGTATTTT
>TRBV20-1|TRBJ2-4|few|.
CSARESGRGAQNIQYF
TGCAGTGCTAGGGAGTCGGGCAGGGGAGCCCAAAACATTCAGTACTTC
>TRBV7-9|TRBJ2-5|few|.
CASSFSSAETQYF
TGTGCCAGCAGCTTTAGCAGTGCGGAGACCCAGTACTTC
>TRBV10-3|TRBJ2-7|.|.
CAISDRGPYEQYF
TGTGCCATCAGTGATCGGGGACCCTACGAGCAGTACTTC
>TRBV9|TRBJ2-2|.|.
CASSSQTGWDTGELFF
TGTGCCAGCAGCTCCCAGACGGGGTGGGACACCGGGGAGCTGTTTTTT
>TRBV7-2|TRBJ2-6|.|TRBD1
CASSLPGQRSLGANVLTF
TGTGCCAGCAGCTTACCGGGACAGCGATCTTTGGGGGCCAACGTCCTGACTTTC
>TRBV12-3/TRBV12-4|TRBJ1-1|few|.
CASSFYRMNTEAFF
TGTGCCAGCAGTTTTTACAGGATGAACACTGAAGCTTTCTTT
>TRBV7-9|TRBJ1-2|few|.
CASSTGHLNYGYTF
TGTGCCAGCAGTACGGGACACCTAAACTATGGCTACACCTTC
>TRBV6-2/TRBV6-3|TRBJ2-1|few|TRBD1
CASSPGTVTPWFF
TGTGCCAGCAGTCCAGGGACAGTAACGCCATGGTTCTTC
>TRBV6-5|TRBJ1-1|few|TRBD1
CASSYGTEVTEAFF
TGTGCCAGCAGTTACGGGACAGAAGTCACTGAAGCTTTCTTT
>TRBV7-2|TRBJ1-1|.|.
CASRLVAGNTEAFF
TGTGCCAGCAGATTAGTGGCGGGGAACACTGAAGCTTTCTTT
>TRBV27|TRBJ1-1|.|.
CASSSSGGRNTEAFF
TGTGCCAGCAGCTCCTCCGGGGGGAGAAACACTGAAGCTTTCTTT
>TRBV4-1|TRBJ1-5|many|.
CASSQEVTGEQPQHF
TGCGCCAGCAGCCAAGAGGTGACAGGCGAACAGCCCCAGCATTTT
>TRBV20-1|TRBJ2-1|few|TRBD2
CSARDAAGASYNEQFF
TGCAGTGCTAGAGATGCAGCGGGGGCGTCCTACAATGAGCAGTTCTTC
>TRBV5-5|TRBJ2-7|few|.
CASSWNTGYEQYF
TGTGCCAGCAGCTGGAATACAGGGTACGAGCAGTACTTC
>TRBV6-6|TRBJ1-3|few|TRBD1
CASSSDRARGNTIYF
TGTGCCAGCAGTTCAGACAGGGCACGTGGAAACACCATATATTTT
>TRBV4-1|TRBJ2-5|few|.
CASSQVYPPETQYF
TGCGCCAGCAGCCAAGTCTATCCTCCGGAGACCCAGTACTTC
>TRBV27|TRBJ2-5|.|.
CASSMRAHGETQYF
TGTGCCAGCAGTATGAGGGCCCACGGAGAGACCCAGTACTTC
>TRBV25-1|TRBJ2-7|.|.
CASSPGQSDEQYF
TGTGCCAGCAGTCCGGGACAATCGGACGAGCAGTACTTC
>TRBV4-3|TRBJ1-1|.|.
CASSLQDSYTEAFF
TGCGCCAGCAGCCTGCAGGACAGCTACACTGAAGCTTTCTTT
>TRBV6-6|TRBJ2-1|few|TRBD1
CASRYRGRYEQFF
TGTGCCAGCCGATACAGGGGGCGGTATGAGCAGTTCTTC
>TRBV7-8|TRBJ1-1|.|TRBD1
CASSLRGQGPTEAFF
TGTGCCAGCAGCTTAAGGGGACAGGGACCCACTGAAGCTTTCTTT
>TRBV7-7|TRBJ2-5|many|.
CASSAWKETQYF
TGTGCCAGCAGCGCTTGGAAGGAGACCCAGTACTTC
>TRBV6-6|TRBJ2-6|few|.
CASILSGANVLTF
TGTGCCAGCATCCTTTCTGGGGCCAACGTCCTGACTTTC
>TRBV20-1|TRBJ2-5|.|TRBD2
CSAGGLAGVTQYF
TGCAGTGCTGGAGGACTAGCGGGGGTGACCCAGTACTTC
>TRBV7-9|TRBJ2-3|.|TRBD1
CASSSTGERGAPTDTQYF
TGTGCCAGCAGCTCGACAGGGGAGAGGGGGGCACCCACAGATACGCAGTATTTT
>TRBV30|TRBJ1-2|few|.
CAWSVQGAPTF
TGTGCCTGGAGTGTACAAGGGGCGCCGACCTTC
>TRBV21-1|TRBJ1-4|.|.
CASSDKQGAVKLFF
TGTGCCAGCAGCGACAAACAGGGGGCAGTGAAACTGTTTTTT
>TRBV12-3/TRBV12-4|TRBJ2-5|few|.
CASSLVGHNQYF
TGTGCCAGCAGTTTAGTAGGCCACAACCAGTACTTC
>TRBV5-1|TRBJ1-1|many|.
CASSFRVNTEAFF
TGCGCCAGCAGCTTCAGGGTCAACACTGAAGCTTTCTTT
>TRBV20-1|TRBJ1-2|.|.
CSARDKRGSGGYTF
TGCAGTGCTAGAGATAAAAGGGGTTCGGGCGGCTACACCTTC
>TRBV7-9|TRBJ2-5|.|.
CASSLGGGGWQTQYF
TGTGCCAGCAGCTTGGGGGGCGGTGGATGGCAGACCCAGTACTTC
>TRBV4-3|TRBJ2-1|.|.
CASSQDPGRSGEQFF
TGCGCCAGCAGCCAAGATCCGGGCCGGAGCGGTGAGCAGTTCTTC
>TRBV4-3|TRBJ2-3|.|.
CASSQTGLTDTQYF
TGCGCCAGCAGCCAAACGGGGCTCACAGATACGCAGTATTTT
>TRBV5-4|TRBJ2-3|.|TRBD2
CASSRGGKSTDTQYF
TGTGCCAGCAGCCGCGGGGGGAAAAGCACAGATACGCAGTATTTT
>TRBV10-3|TRBJ2-7|few|.
CASRRGGSLIPYEQYF
TGTGCCTCCCGCAGGGGAGGGAGCCTCATTCCCTACGAGCAGTACTTC
>TRBV5-1|TRBJ2-1|few|TRBD2
CASSHRTSGTSYNEQFF
TGCGCCAGCAGCCACCGGACTAGCGGAACGTCCTACAATGAGCAGTTCTTC
>TRBV20-1|TRBJ1-2|.|.
CSARDRGTRYGYTF
TGCAGTGCTAGAGATCGGGGAACCCGGTATGGCTACACCTTC
>TRBV9|TRBJ2-4|many|TRBD1
CASSVASPHYIGTAVSIQYF
TGTGCCAGCAGCGTAGCATCACCGCACTACATTGGGACAGCCGTGAGCATTCAGTACTTC
>TRBV6-5|TRBJ1-4|.|.
CASSYSGDEKLFF
TGTGCCAGCAGTTACTCCGGAGATGAAAAACTGTTTTTT
>TRBV12-3/TRBV12-4|TRBJ1-5|.|.
CASSLSAPGQPQHF
TGTGCCAGCAGTTTAAGCGCTCCTGGGCAGCCCCAGCATTTT
>TRBV12-3/TRBV12-4|TRBJ2-5|many|.
CASSLRGGEETQYF
TGTGCCAGCAGTTTAAGGGGAGGTGAAGAGACCCAGTACTTC
>TRBV10-3|TRBJ2-1|few|TRBD2
CAAALAGGGNEQFF
TGTGCCGCAGCTCTGGCGGGGGGCGGGAATGAGCAGTTCTTC
>TRBV5-1|TRBJ1-4|few|.
CASSFLDTQNEKLFF
TGCGCCAGCAGCTTCCTGGACACACAGAATGAAAAACTGTTTTTT
>TRBV9|TRBJ1-6|.|.
CASTPGGAYNSPLHF
TGTGCCAGCACCCCGGGGGGGGCCTATAATTCACCCCTCCACTTT
>TRBV7-2|TRBJ2-1|.|TRBD1
CASSLWPGQGAEQFF
TGTGCCAGCAGCTTATGGCCGGGACAGGGGGCTGAGCAGTTCTTC
>TRBV20-1|TRBJ2-5|few|TRBD1
CSARERTGKETQYF
TGCAGTGCTAGAGAGAGGACAGGGAAAGAGACCCAGTACTTC
>TRBV4-3|TRBJ2-5|many|TRBD2
CASSSQRGGQETQYF
TGCGCCAGCAGCAGTCAACGCGGGGGTCAAGAGACCCAGTACTTC
>TRBV6-2/TRBV6-3|TRBJ1-1|few|TRBD1
CASRHRGNTEAFF
TGTGCCAGCAGGCACAGGGGGAACACTGAAGCTTTCTTT